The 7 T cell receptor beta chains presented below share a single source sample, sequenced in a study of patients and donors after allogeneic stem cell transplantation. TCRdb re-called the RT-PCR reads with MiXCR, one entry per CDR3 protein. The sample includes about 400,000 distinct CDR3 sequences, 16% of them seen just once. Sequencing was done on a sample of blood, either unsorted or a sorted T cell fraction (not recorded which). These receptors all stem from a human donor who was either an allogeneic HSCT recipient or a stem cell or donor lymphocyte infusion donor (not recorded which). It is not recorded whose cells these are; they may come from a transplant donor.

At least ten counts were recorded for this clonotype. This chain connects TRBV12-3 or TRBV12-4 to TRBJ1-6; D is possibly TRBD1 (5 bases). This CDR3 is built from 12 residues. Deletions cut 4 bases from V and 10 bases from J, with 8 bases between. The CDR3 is CASSWWDSPLHF. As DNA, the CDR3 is TGTGCCAGCAGTTGGTGGGACTCACCCCTCCACTTT.

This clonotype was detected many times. This CDR3 reads CASSLAVRTGGNTGELFF. The CDR3 DNA is TGTGCCAGCAGCTTGGCCGTTCGGACAGGGGGCAACACCGGGGAGCTGTTTTTT. V is TRBV5-5 and J is TRBJ2-2; 11 bases map to TRBD1. Germline V gene sequence: CDR1 SGHKS, CDR2 YYEKEE (reference sequence). The CDR3 runs to 18 residues. Germline trimming cut 0 bases from V and 2 bases from J; bases unmatched to any gene: 6.

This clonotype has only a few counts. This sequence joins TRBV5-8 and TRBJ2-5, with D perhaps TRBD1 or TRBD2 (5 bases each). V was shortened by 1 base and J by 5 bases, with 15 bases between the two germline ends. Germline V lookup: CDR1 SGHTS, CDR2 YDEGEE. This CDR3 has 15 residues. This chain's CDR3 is CASSLRLGVWETQYF. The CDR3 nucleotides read TGTGCCAGCAGCTTGCGATTGGGGGTGTGGGAGACCCAGTACTTC.

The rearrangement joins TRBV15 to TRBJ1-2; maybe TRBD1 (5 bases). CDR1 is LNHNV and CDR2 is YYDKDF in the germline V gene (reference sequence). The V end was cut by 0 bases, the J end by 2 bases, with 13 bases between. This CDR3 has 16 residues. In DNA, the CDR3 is TGTGCCACCAGCAGAGATGGGGCGCTCCCCAACTATGGCTACACCTTC. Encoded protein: CATSRDGALPNYGYTF.

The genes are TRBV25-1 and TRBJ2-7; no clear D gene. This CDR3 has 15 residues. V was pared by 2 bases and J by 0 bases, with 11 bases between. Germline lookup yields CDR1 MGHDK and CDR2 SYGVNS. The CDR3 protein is CASSEMSVSSYEQYF. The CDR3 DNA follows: TGTGCCAGCAGTGAAATGAGCGTGAGCTCCTACGAGCAGTACTTC.

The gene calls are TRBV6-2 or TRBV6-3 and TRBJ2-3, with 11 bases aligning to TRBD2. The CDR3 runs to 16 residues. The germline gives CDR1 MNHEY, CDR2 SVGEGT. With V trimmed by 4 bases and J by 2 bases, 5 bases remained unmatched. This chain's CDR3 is CASSSRLAGHTDTQYF. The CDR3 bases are TGTGCCAGCAGTTCTCGACTAGCGGGGCACACAGATACGCAGTATTTT.

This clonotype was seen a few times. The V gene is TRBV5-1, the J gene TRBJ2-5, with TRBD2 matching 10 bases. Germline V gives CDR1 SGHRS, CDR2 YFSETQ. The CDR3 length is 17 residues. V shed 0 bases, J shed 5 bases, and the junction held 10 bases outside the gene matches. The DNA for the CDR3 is TGCGCCAGCAGCTTGGATGCTAGCGGGGGACTGAGGGAGACCCAGTACTTC. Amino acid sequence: CASSLDASGGLRETQYF. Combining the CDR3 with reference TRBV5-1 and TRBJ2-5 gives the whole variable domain KAGVTQTPRYLIKTRGQQVTLSCSPISGHRSVSWYQQTPGQGLQFLFEYFSETQRNKGNFPGRFSGRQFSNSRSEMNVSTLELGDSALYLCASSLDASGGLRETQYFGPGTRLLVL.